This T cell receptor beta chain was recovered during a study of cytotoxic CD8 clonotypes in ibrutinib-treated CLL. Background on the study: An average of around 250,000 productive templates and around 100,000 productive rearrangements was obtained per sample.

Germline CDR1 reads SGHVS; CDR2 reads FQNEAQ. The V and J ends lost 3 bases and 5 bases, in that order; junction bases with no gene match: 9. The CDR3 contains 16 residues. Findings of the study overall: Public clonotypes, rarely seen, contracted or held steady on treatment. Sampling time points were not equivalent between sustained-remission and progressing patients. Pretreatment clonality was elevated relative to age-matched healthy donors and paralleled circulating CD8+ T-cell counts.

This clone was found many times. Its specificity is unknown. Assay: immunoSEQ multiplex PCR; the TCRdb copy retains only in-frame clones and omits some. Here the sample spans 100,000 or so clones, 45% to 65% being singletons. The chain joins TRBV7-8 to TRBJ2-5; 10 bases align to TRBD1. Sequenced here: PBMCs, sampled after 24 months of ibrutinib treatment. The source is a human donor with chronic lymphocytic leukemia. The DNA of the CDR3 is TGTGCCAGCAGCTTCCGGGACAGGGGTATGGGGGAGACCCAGTACTTC. Translation gives CASSFRDRGMGETQYF.